This TCR beta chain was recorded in a study of cytomegalovirus exposure and HLA in healthy donors. This PCR relied on a set of 60 Vbeta primers and 13 Jbeta primers. Method: immunoSEQ multiplex PCR; TCRdb's copy keeps in-frame clones and lacks some. The table includes roughly 180,000 clones, approximately 80% detected once. This clonotype was sampled from a boy younger than 10 in good health and CMV-seronegative. The sample consisted of PBMCs.

The chain's CDR3 is CASSLAERANTGELFF. The CDR3 DNA follows: TGTGCCAGCAGCTTGGCCGAGAGGGCGAACACCGGGGAGCTGTTTTTT. The rearrangement joins TRBV5-4 to TRBJ2-2; tentative D call: TRBD2 (5 bases). This CDR3 is built from 16 residues. CDR1 and CDR2 (germline): SGHNT, YYREEE (reference sequence). V gave up 0 bases and J gave up 0 bases, with 9 bases separating them.